This T cell receptor beta chain originates from a study of T cells expressing NK-cell markers. Broader study findings: Each of roughly six donors carried dominant NKG2C+ clonotypes accounting for about 1.0-8% of CD8+ T cells. HCMV specificity of the expanded NKG2C+ T cell clones was not established.

TCRdb reprocessed the 5' RACE reads and reports one entry per CDR3 protein, with no DNA. The table lists approximately 550,000 distinct CDR3 sequences. About this clonotype itself: Its antigen is unidentified.

Germline V gene lookup returns CDR1 MDHEN and CDR2 SYDVKM. The CDR3 is made up of 15 amino acids. The source is a man aged 18-30 years in good health. Sequenced sample: blood T cells: a sorted CD56 or NKG2C T cell subset, CD4+ or CD8+ T cells, or bulk PBMC T cells (not recorded which). The chain joins TRBV28 to TRBJ2-7; there is no DNA to check the TCRdb D call of TRBD1. The CDR3 region is CASTLGKGEGYEQYF. Together with reference TRBV28 and TRBJ2-7, the CDR3 gives the full variable domain: DVKVTQSSRYLVKRTGEKVFLECVQDMDHENMFWYRQDPGLGLRLIYFSYDVKMKEKGDIPEGYSVSREKKERFSLILESASTNQTSMYLCASTLGKGEGYEQYFGPGTRLTVT.